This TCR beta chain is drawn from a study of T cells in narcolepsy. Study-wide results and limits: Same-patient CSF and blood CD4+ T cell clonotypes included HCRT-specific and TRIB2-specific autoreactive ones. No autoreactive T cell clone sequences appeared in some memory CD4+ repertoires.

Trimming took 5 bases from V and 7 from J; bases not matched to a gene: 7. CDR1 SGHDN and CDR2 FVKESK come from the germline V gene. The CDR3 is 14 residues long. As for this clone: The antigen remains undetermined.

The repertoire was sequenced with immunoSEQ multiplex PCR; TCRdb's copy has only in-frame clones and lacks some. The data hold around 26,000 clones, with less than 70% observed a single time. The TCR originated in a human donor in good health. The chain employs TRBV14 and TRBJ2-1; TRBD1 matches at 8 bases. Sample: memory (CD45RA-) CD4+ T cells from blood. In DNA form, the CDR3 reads TGTGCCAGCAGCTCTTGGACAGGGTCGAATGAGCAGTTCTTC. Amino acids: CASSSWTGSNEQFF. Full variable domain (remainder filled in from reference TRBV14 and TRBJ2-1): EAGVTQFPSHSVIEKGQTVTLRCDPISGHDNLYWYRRVMGKEIKFLLHFVKESKQDESGMPNNRFLAERTGGTYSTLKVQPAELEDSGVYFCASSSWTGSNEQFFGPGTRLTVL.